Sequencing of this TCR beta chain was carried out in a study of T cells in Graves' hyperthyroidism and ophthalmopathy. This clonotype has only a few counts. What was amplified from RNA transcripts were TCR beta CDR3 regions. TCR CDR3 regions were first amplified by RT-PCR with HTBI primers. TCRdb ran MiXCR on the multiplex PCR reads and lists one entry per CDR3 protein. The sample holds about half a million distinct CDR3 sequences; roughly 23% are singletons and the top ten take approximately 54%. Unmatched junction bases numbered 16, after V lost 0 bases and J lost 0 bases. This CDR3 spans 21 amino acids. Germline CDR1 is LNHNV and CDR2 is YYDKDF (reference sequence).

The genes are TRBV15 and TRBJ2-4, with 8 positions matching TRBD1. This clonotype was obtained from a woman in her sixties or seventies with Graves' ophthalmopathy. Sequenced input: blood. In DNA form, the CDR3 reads TGTGCCACCAGCAGAGATCTAACGAGACAGGGGTCCTCCTTAGCCAAAAACATTCAGTACTTC. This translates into CATSRDLTRQGSSLAKNIQYF.